The sequence of this T cell receptor (beta chain) was determined in a study of Graves' ophthalmopathy and Graves' hyperthyroidism. The germline gives CDR1 SGHRS, CDR2 YFSETQ. The V and J ends lost 0 bases and 3 bases respectively, with 4 bases between them. The CDR3 sequence is 13 residues long. TCR beta CDR3 regions were amplified from RNA transcripts. RT-PCR was first run with HTBI primers, then multiplex PCR in a second round. TCRdb called the multiplex PCR reads again in MiXCR, with one record for every CDR3 protein. This table holds some 390,000 distinct CDR3 sequences, 15% to 20% found once. The table lists this clonotype with many counts.

Sequenced material: peripheral blood. The receptor was isolated from a woman younger than 30 with Graves' ophthalmopathy. V usage is TRBV5-1 and J usage is TRBJ1-5; D is ambiguous. The DNA for the CDR3 is TGCGCCAGCAGCTTGGACAACAATCAGCCCCAGCATTTT. Protein: CASSLDNNQPQHF.